The clone carrying this T cell receptor (beta chain) was recorded once. The antigen is undetermined. This record comes from a study of T cells in Graves' hyperthyroidism and ophthalmopathy. This CDR3 contains 17 residues. Deletions cut 5 bases from V and 0 bases from J, with 19 bases between. Germline loops: CDR1 SGHVS, CDR2 FNYEAQ. Whole-study results and caveats: It was a median approximately 6 months before onset that the model predicted ophthalmopathy.

Researchers took RNA transcripts and amplified the TCR beta CDR3 regions from them. Using the HTBI primer set, a first-round RT-PCR was run on the TCR CDR3. TCRdb independently ran MiXCR on the multiplex PCR reads; one entry per CDR3 protein. The sample carries fewer than 750,000 distinct CDR3 sequences, about half recorded once. The genes are TRBV7-6 and TRBJ1-2; weak D call: TRBD1 (5 bases). The clonotype was recovered from a young woman with Graves' hyperthyroidism. The sequenced material came from peripheral blood or thyroid tissue (not recorded which). The CDR3 DNA sequence: TGTGCCAGCAGCCAAACGAGAGGGGACGCAGCTAACTATGGCTACACCTTC. Residues: CASSQTRGDAANYGYTF.